The rows below give T cell receptor beta chains drawn from one sample of a study of identical twins. One entry per CDR3 protein results from TCRdb running MiXCR on the 5' RACE reads. The repertoire holds 750,000 to 950,000 distinct CDR3 sequences, approximately 13% seen once, with about 1.5% in the top ten. This same sample was also part of a study on yellow fever vaccine responses in identical twins.

Material: PBMCs. The receptor source for this set is a woman aged 18-29 years in good health. The CDR3 runs from the conserved cysteine through the conserved F or W. Clone size, where shown, is once, few, many, or a class for clones that have expanded.

TRBJ2-1 | few | TRBV9 | CASSDETYGRGRNEQFF
TRBJ1-4 | NA | TRBV12-3/TRBV12-4 | CASRQDGVATNEKLFF
TRBJ2-1 | NA | TRBV27 | CASSPTSVIPRNEQFF
TRBJ1-4 | many | TRBV5-1 | CASSLGGTSSTNEKLFF
TRBJ2-5 | NA | TRBV10-3 | CAVGPGRETQYF
TRBJ2-1 | NA | TRBV7-9 | CASTHSWEQFF
TRBJ2-2 | few | TRBV5-1 | CASSPRTSDSTGELFF
TRBJ2-1 | NA | TRBV20-1 | CSSKGSPGDEQFF
TRBJ1-4 | NA | TRBV20-1 | CSAEDRVGEKLFF
TRBJ1-1 | few | TRBV7-9 | CASSLGPGGGTEAFF
TRBJ2-5 | NA | TRBV12-3/TRBV12-4 | CASSSLLAGGLETQYF
TRBJ2-7 | NA | TRBV29-1 | CSVATGASYEQYF
TRBJ1-1 | many | TRBV9 | CASSPLGGANTEAFF
TRBJ2-3 | few | TRBV10-3 | CAISATSRGGTDTQYF
TRBJ2-2 | NA | TRBV5-1 | CASSPTLGGGELFF
TRBJ2-5 | NA | TRBV6-5 | CASSYWTGVYQETQYF
TRBJ1-1 | NA | TRBV3-1 | CASSQGNRNTEAFF
TRBJ2-7 | few | TRBV6-1 | CASSPPWSGTSYEQYF
TRBJ2-3 | NA | TRBV29-1 | CSVEFSGTESTDTQYF
TRBJ2-3 | NA | TRBV20-1 | CSASSGGQHTDTQYF
TRBJ2-2 | many | TRBV20-1 | CSARAVNRGDTGELFF
TRBJ2-1 | NA | TRBV4-2 | CASSQALGEKLLNEQFF
TRBJ2-1 | NA | TRBV2 | CASTEGIGSYNEQFF
TRBJ1-2 | NA | TRBV5-4 | CASSLYSPYLTASPISNYGYTF
TRBJ2-1 | few | TRBV27 | CASLRLAGDNEQFF
TRBJ1-5 | many | TRBV12-3/TRBV12-4 | CASSGSGSEPQHF
TRBJ2-1 | NA | TRBV11-2 | CASSPRDFSSYNEQFF
TRBJ1-5 | NA | TRBV20-1 | CSAQRAGGSNQPQHF
TRBJ1-3 | NA | TRBV4-2 | CASSQDVTGVFIGNTIYF
TRBJ2-6 | NA | TRBV20-1 | CSAPEVAGISGANVLTF
TRBJ2-7 | few | TRBV12-5 | CASGSHYEQYF
TRBJ2-4 | NA | TRBV9 | CASSVGEGGTDAKLAKNIQYF
TRBJ2-2 | NA | TRBV11-3 | CASSLESSTGTGELFF
TRBJ2-2 | few | TRBV18 | CASSPLANTGELFF
TRBJ2-1 | few | TRBV6-4 | CASSDLQTNEQFF
TRBJ2-3 | few | TRBV6-1 | CASRETRGPTDTQYF
TRBJ2-3 | few | TRBV5-1 | CASRLEGSSTDTQYF
TRBJ2-5 | few | TRBV4-1 | CASSQVGIGRETQYF
TRBJ2-7 | many | TRBV10-3 | CALGLAGYEQYF
TRBJ2-3 | NA | TRBV20-1 | CSANPPESTDTQYF
TRBJ1-4 | few | TRBV9 | CASSERGGGTANEKLFF
TRBJ2-5 | many | TRBV12-3/TRBV12-4 | CASSRDPPGSIYQETQYF
TRBJ2-3 | many | TRBV29-1 | CSVQLLGDTQYF
TRBJ2-5 | NA | TRBV5-4 | CASSLKLLPLNQRQGETQETQYF
TRBJ2-1 | NA | TRBV4-2 | CASSQSSGAGGLNEQFF
TRBJ2-3 | few | TRBV20-1 | CSAPVATQYF
TRBJ2-3 | many | TRBV3-1 | CASSQGLAGPADTQYF
TRBJ2-2 | few | TRBV12-3/TRBV12-4 | CASSPLPGTGAGELFF
TRBJ2-7 | NA | TRBV10-3 | CAISGLRDNYEQYF
TRBJ1-2 | few | TRBV3-1 | CASSLRTDNYGYTF